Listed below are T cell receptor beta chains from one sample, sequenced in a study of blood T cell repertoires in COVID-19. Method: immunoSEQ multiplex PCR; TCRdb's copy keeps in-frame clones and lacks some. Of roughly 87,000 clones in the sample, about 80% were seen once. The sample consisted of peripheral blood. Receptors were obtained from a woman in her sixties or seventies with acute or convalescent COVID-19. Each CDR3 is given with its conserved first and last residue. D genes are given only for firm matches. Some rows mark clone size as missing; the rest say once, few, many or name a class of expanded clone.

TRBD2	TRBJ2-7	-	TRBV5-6	TGTGCCAGCAGCCCGGGACTAGCGGGGCCTTCCTACGAGCAGTACTTC	CASSPGLAGPSYEQYF
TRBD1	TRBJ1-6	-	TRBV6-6	TGTGCCAGCAGTGACAGGACAGGGAACCACTCACCCCTCCACTTT	CASSDRTGNHSPLHF
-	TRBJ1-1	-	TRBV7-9	TGTGCCAGCAGCCGTTCTATGAACACTGAAGCTTTCTTT	CASSRSMNTEAFF
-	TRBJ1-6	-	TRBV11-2	TGTGCCAGCAGCCTATCCGAGGGTAGCCTCCACTTT	CASSLSEGSLHF
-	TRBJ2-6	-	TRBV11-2	TGTGCCAGCAGCTTAGGGCACTCTGGGGCCAACGTCCTGACTTTC	CASSLGHSGANVLTF
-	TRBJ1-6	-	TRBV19	TGTGCCAGTAGCCCCCGTAGTACAGGCTTCAATTCACCCCTCCACTTT	CASSPRSTGFNSPLHF
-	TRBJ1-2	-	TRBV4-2	TGTGCCAGCAGCCAAGATGGAGGGTACTATGGCTACACCTTC	CASSQDGGYYGYTF
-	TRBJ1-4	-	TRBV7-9	TGTGCCAGCAGCTTTGTCCGGGGGGGTAACAGTAATGAAAAACTGTTTTTT	CASSFVRGGNSNEKLFF
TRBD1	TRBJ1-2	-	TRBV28	TGTGCCAGCAGTCCCCCGGACAGGGGGTACTATGGCTACACCTTC	CASSPPDRGYYGYTF
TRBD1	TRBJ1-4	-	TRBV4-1	TGCGCCAGCAGCCAAGCGGGACAGGTCGAAAAACTGTTTTTT	CASSQAGQVEKLFF
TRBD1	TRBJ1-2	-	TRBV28	TGTGCCAGCAGTTCAGGTCGGACAGGGATTTATGGCTACACCTTC	CASSSGRTGIYGYTF
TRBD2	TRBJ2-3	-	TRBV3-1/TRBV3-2	TGTGCCAGCAGGGCAGCGGGGGACCCCACAGATACGCAGTATTTT	CASRAAGDPTDTQYF
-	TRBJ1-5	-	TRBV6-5	TGTGCCAGCAGTTACTCCAGGGATCAGCCCCAGCATTTT	CASSYSRDQPQHF
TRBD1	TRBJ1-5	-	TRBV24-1	TGTGCCACCAGTGACTCAACAGGGGGAGGCCAGCCCCAGCATTTT	CATSDSTGGGQPQHF
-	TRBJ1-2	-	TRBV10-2	TGCGCCAGCAGGGGGGCTACCAAAGGGGGCTACACCTTC	CASRGATKGGYTF
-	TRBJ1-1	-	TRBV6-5	TGTGCCAGCAGACCGGGGAACACTGAAGCTTTCTTT	CASRPGNTEAFF
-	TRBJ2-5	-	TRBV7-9	TGTGCCAGCCGTGGACAGCGGGGGACCCAGTACTTC	CASRGQRGTQYF
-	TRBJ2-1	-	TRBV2	TGTGCCAGCAGGGGCAGCAGTTCCTACAATGAGCAGTTCTTC	CASRGSSSYNEQFF
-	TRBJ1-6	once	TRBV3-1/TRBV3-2	TGTGCCAGCAGCGAACAGCTTTCACCCCTCCACTTT	CASSEQLSPLHF
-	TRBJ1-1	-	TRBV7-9	TGTGCCAGCAGCCTGCCCGGAGGTGAAGCTTTCTTT	CASSLPGGEAFF
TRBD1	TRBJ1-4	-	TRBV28	TGTGCCAGCAGTACGATGACAGGGATCCATGCAACTAATGAAAAACTGTTTTTT	CASSTMTGIHATNEKLFF
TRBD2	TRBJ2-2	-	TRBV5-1	TGCGCCAGCAGCTGGGGACTAGCTGCCGGGGAGCTGTTTTTT	CASSWGLAAGELFF
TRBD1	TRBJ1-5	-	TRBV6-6	TGTGCCAGCAACACGCAGGGGGTGGTACTCAATCAGCCCCAGCATTTT	CASNTQGVVLNQPQHF
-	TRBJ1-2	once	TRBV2	TGTGCCAGCAGCGTTCTGACGGGTGTCGGTGGCTACACCTTC	CASSVLTGVGGYTF
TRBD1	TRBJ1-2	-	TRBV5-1	TGCGCCAGCAGCTTAGGGACAGGTCTTAGAGGCTACACCTTC	CASSLGTGLRGYTF
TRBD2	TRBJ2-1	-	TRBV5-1	TGCGCCAGCAGCTTGCAAACTAGCGGGGCCTCAGGGGAGCAGTTCTTC	CASSLQTSGASGEQFF
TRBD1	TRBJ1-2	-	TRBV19	TGTGCCAGTAGTATAGACACCTCACTGGGGACAGGGTCGGGTGGCTACACCTTC	CASSIDTSLGTGSGGYTF
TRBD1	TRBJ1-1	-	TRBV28	TGTGCCAGCAGTTTAACAGGGGGGCGCACTGAAGCTTTCTTT	CASSLTGGRTEAFF
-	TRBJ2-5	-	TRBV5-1	TGCGCCAGCAGCTTGGGGGGGCCCCTTCAAGAGACCCAGTACTTC	CASSLGGPLQETQYF
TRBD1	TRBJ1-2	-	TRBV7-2	TGTGCCAGCAGCTCCCGGACAGGGGCCGGGCGGAGGTATGGCTACACCTTC	CASSSRTGAGRRYGYTF
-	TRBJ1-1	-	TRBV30	TGTGCCTGGAGTGTTATTCCCTTGAACACTGAAGCTTTCTTT	CAWSVIPLNTEAFF
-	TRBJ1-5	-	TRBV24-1	TGTGCCACCAGTGATGCGGACAGTACGAGCAATCAGCCCCAGCATTTT	CATSDADSTSNQPQHF
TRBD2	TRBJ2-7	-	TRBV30	TGTGCCTGGAGGAGCGGGACTCCGGTATACGAGCAGTACTTC	CAWRSGTPVYEQYF
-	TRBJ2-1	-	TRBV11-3	TGTGCCAGCAGCTTGTCCAGGGTAGGAAATGAGCAGTTCTTC	CASSLSRVGNEQFF
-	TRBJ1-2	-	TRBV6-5	TGTGCCAGCAGAGATTTTAGTTTGGGAGACTATGGCTACACCTTC	CASRDFSLGDYGYTF
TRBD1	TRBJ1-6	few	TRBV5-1	TGCGCCAGCAGCTACGGACAGGGAAGTTCACCCCTCCACTTT	CASSYGQGSSPLHF
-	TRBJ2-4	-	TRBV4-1	TGCGCCAGCAGCCAAGAGGGCGGGGCCTACAAAAACATTCAGTACTTC	CASSQEGGAYKNIQYF
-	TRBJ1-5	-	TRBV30	TGTGCCTGGAGTGTGGGACTAAATCAGCCCCAGCATTTT	CAWSVGLNQPQHF
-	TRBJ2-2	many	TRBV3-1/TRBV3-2	TGTGCCAGCAGCCACGAGGGCGGGGAGCTGTTTTTT	CASSHEGGELFF
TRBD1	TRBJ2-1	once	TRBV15	TGTGCCACCAGCAGAGAGGGACAGGGTAACAATGAGCAGTTCTTC	CATSREGQGNNEQFF
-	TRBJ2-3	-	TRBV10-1	TGCGCCAGCAGTGACGGTACGAGTCTTAGCACAGATACGCAGTATTTT	CASSDGTSLSTDTQYF
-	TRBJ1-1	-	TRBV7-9	TGTGCCAGCAGCTTAGGTGGCTCGTGGGGGACACCAAACACTGAAGCTTTCTTT	CASSLGGSWGTPNTEAFF